This T cell receptor beta chain was captured by sequencing in a study of cytomegalovirus exposure and HLA in healthy donors (dated by TCRdb to about 2017). With regard to the full study: An earlier analysis of fewer than 750 of the donors reported 276 Gb of sequence data and 117 million unique TCR beta sequences obtained from 180 million or so T cells. An early release covering 500 to 750 HLA-typed donors comprised approximately 290 gigabases of sequencing data and approximately 85 million unique TCR sequences. The genetic ancestry cluster associated with self-reported Caucasian donors included 80% to 90% of the roughly 380 genotyped donors. The study was designed to test whether signatures of past pathogen exposure could be identified by cataloging public T cell receptors. The study used immunosequencing to profile the T cell repertoires of several hundred subjects and linked those repertoires to cytomegalovirus serostatus. Besides the first cohort of more than 650 subjects, a separate validation cohort made up of roughly 120 different subjects was used. High-throughput TCR immunosequencing, statistical association of individual TCRs with disease status, and machine learning were combined to predict cytomegalovirus infection status. In a later analysis, previously published TCR beta repertoires from hundreds of donors were re-analyzed and high-resolution HLA genotyping was added so that TCR occurrence patterns could be studied. In the later analysis, no new phenotypic data were used to find candidate immune exposures; instead, reliance was placed on TCR beta sequences and their occurrence across donors. In an earlier analysis of 500 to 650 of the donors, high-throughput TCR beta sequencing was used to judge whether each TCR beta V gene segment behaved as functional or pseudogenic. Alongside the repertoire data, information on donor age, sex, ethnicity and CMV serostatus was compiled. In a later genetic analysis, genome-wide SNP genotypes for about three fifths of the roughly 670 donors were used, and that subset was treated as a discovery cohort. All discovery cohort repertoires had been generated on a single sequencing platform. HLA typing covered class I and class II loci at four-digit resolution. Typing coverage differed by locus: A, B, C, DRB1 and DQB1 were typed in about 629-640 donors, DQA1 in 522, DPA1 in around 610, and DPB1 in roughly 470. A few DR-DQ haplotypes were treated as single units for association and clustering because of strong linkage in the cohort. Across 300 to 500 genotyped donors of the cohort, an average of roughly 230,000 unique TCR beta nucleotide sequences per donor were sequenced, and roughly a sixth of those sequences were non-productive.

Comments on this clone: Its antigen remains unidentified.

General findings and caveats noted by the study authors: A few of the identified cytomegalovirus-associated TCR beta chains were confirmed in vitro to be specific for cytomegalovirus antigens. In an earlier analysis of around 600 of the donors, most TCR beta V segments appeared in productive rearrangements about 87% or about 30% of the time, broadly matching IMGT annotations. Because counts were too low, under 20 rarely observed V segments, including chromosome 9 orphons, were left out of the earlier analysis of 587 of the donors. A further reported finding was that TCR beta sequences accurately predicted the HLA-A and HLA-B alleles for most subjects in the first cohort. Assigning TCR associations to individual alleles was difficult when HLA alleles, especially DR and DQ, strongly co-occurred. An association between a missense DCLRE1C variant and V-gene and J-gene trimming of TCR beta chains was found in a later genetic analysis and replicated in an independent cohort. Presence/absence analyses assumed roughly uniform sequencing depth across donors, an assumption that may not hold. The classifier was reported to diagnose cytomegalovirus status with high specificity and sensitivity in both the original and validation cohorts. According to a later analysis, TCR association rates differed among HLA loci, with DRB1 alleles showing the most associated TCRs and HLA-C alleles showing the fewest. In a later genetic analysis, fewer N-insertions in productive TCRs were reported among donors in an Asian-associated ancestry cluster than the approximately 670-donor mean. Specific HLA alleles were associated with 15,000 to 20,000 TCR beta sequences at a false discovery rate of 0.05 in a later analysis. Most TCR sequences were observed very rarely across donors, whereas some public TCRs were present in many individuals. A later analysis found that HLA-associated TCR beta chains were more clonally expanded and had lower generation probabilities than equally common non-associated chains. A later analysis found that most CMV-associated TCR beta chains appeared HLA-restricted, with HLA associations seemingly driven largely by CMV exposure. Linkage disequilibrium might explain the correlated functional status among segregating V segments, but an unknown experimental factor could not be ruled out. Because some donors lacked HLA typing at each locus, the association tests relied only on the typed subset. A cluster of highly shared sequence variants was judged likely to be a technical artifact of the sequencing pipeline. This cohort had only TCR beta chains sequenced, and the lack of alpha or paired-chain data limited which features could be detected. The authors suggested that the approach could potentially be generalized to other disease states and immunological phenotypes. A later analysis reported that several top co-occurrence clusters appeared linked to parvovirus B19, influenza, CMV and Epstein-Barr virus. The 87-base-pair reads could not distinguish some IMGT-functional V segments, including TRBV6-2 and TRBV6-3, so those segments were excluded. Immune exposure information for the cohort was limited to CMV serostatus. The study listed 170 or so TCR beta chains as associated with cytomegalovirus.

In total, 600 or so healthy bone marrow donors made up the cohort. All cohort members were sampled while nominally healthy, although unrecorded immune exposures were likely present. The donor was CMV seronegative and belonged to the group of 380 or so seronegative cohort members. A peripheral blood sample was collected from each donor, and TCR beta sequencing was performed on peripheral blood mononuclear cells. Genomic DNA was extracted from the blood cell samples with the Qiagen DNeasy Blood Extraction Kit. There are 13 amino acids in the CDR3, from cysteine to phenylalanine inclusive. Here the CDR3 DNA is all that survives: 39 bases in frame from base 1. Looking up the germline V gene yields CDR1 MRHNA and CDR2 SNTAGT. V is cut by 6 bases and J by 3 bases, and the space between the germline ends is 9 bases. Library creation used the immunoSEQ multiplex PCR assay. A mixture of 60 forward primers for TCR Vbeta segments and 13 reverse primers for TCR Jbeta segments was used in the multiplex PCR. A multiplex PCR assay on genomic DNA amplified the CDR3 region of rearranged TCR beta genes. The Illumina HiSeq System was used to sequence the amplified TCR beta libraries as 87-base-pair reads. Concerning the study's data processing: A later analysis tallied about 77 million unique TCR beta chains across the roughly 610 repertoires, and around 9.9 million of those chains were shared by two or more donors. Raw reads were error-corrected and collapsed into unique sequences with a nearest-neighbor algorithm that merged closely related sequences to remove PCR and sequencing errors. CDR3 sequences were aligned to IMGT reference sequences to assign V, D and J gene segments. Each retained sequence needed at least a six-nucleotide match to both a V gene segment and a J gene segment. A rearrangement counted as productive if the CDR3 had no stop codons and remained in frame with V and J, and every other rearrangement counted as non-productive. CDR3 was defined by IMGT convention, running from the second conserved V-encoded cysteine to the conserved J-encoded phenylalanine. Sequences without an unambiguous match to a single V gene segment were excluded from the earlier analysis of almost 600 of the donors. An earlier analysis of 550 to 650 of the donors classified V segments as functional when productive rearrangements were above 56.7% and as segregating when the standard deviation between donors was above 5%. To diagnose cytomegalovirus status from the catalog of TCR beta chain sequences, a statistical classification framework was built. In a later analysis, TCR nucleotide sequences were compared against IMGT/GENE-DB human TR gene sequences so that V and J genes could be assigned. Using the TCRdist pipeline, a later analysis assigned CDR3 sequences along with most-parsimonious VDJ recombination scenarios. In a later analysis, each TCR beta chain was defined by its CDR3 amino acid sequence together with its V-gene family, and reads lacking a unique V-gene family were excluded. As a way to deal with suspected cross-contamination and a sequencing artifact, a later analysis dropped 450 to 600 nucleotide sequences that were highly shared and had low generation probability. In a later analysis, a clonal expansion index was calculated for each public chain from normalized within-repertoire ranks of inferred template counts. In a later analysis, generation probabilities were computed using a VDJ recombination model fitted to out-of-frame rearrangements, and the results were checked against IGoR. Hypergeometric tests were used in a later analysis to score TCR-TCR, TCR-HLA and TCR-CMV co-occurrence, with a repertoire-size bias correction applied to the TCR pairs. False discovery rates were estimated in a later analysis by permuting HLA or CMV assignments 20 times. A later analysis grouped co-occurring TCRs with DBSCAN, adding TCRdist sequence similarity when clustering within HLA-allele-positive subsets. Co-occurrence clustering excluded repertoires with fewer than 30,000 or more than 120,000 public chains, plus five with anomalous nucleotide sharing. TCRdb's version of the immuneACCESS table is confined to in-frame rearrangements and falls short of the full clone set. An unresolved V gene accounts for under half of the shortfall where checked; the remainder is of unknown origin. V and J calls and clone size follow that table, whereas D and trimming were derived from the DNA. The table kept for this sample lists about 41,000 clones. The biggest ten clones account for 5% to 8% of the sample.

The specimen sequenced was PBMCs. The chain is assembled from TRBV6-4 and TRBJ1-5; the D gene assignment is ambiguous. This TCR came from a man younger than 45 in good health and CMV-seronegative. The DNA sequence reads TGTGCCAGCAGCGACAACACCAATCAGCCCCAGCATTTT. It translates as CASSDNTNQPQHF.